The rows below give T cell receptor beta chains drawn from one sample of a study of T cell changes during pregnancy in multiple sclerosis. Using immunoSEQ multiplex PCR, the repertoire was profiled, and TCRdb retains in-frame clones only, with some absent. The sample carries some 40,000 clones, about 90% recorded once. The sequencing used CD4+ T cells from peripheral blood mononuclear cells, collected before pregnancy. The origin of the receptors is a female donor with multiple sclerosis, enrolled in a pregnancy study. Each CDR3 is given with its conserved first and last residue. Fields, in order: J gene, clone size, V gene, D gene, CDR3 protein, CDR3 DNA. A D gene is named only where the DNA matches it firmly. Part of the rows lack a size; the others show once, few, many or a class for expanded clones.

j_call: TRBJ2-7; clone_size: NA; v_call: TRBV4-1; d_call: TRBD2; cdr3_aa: CASSQGGGSGEQYF; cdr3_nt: TGCGCCAGCAGCCAAGGCGGGGGGTCTGGCGAGCAGTACTTC
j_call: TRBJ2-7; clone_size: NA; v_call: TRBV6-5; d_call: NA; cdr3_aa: CASGPDRSSSYEQYF; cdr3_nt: TGTGCCAGCGGACCAGACAGGTCAAGCTCCTACGAGCAGTACTTC
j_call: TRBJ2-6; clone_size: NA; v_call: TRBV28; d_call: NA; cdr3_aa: CASSFGALGAGANVLTF; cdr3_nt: TGTGCCAGCAGTTTCGGAGCCCTAGGTGCTGGGGCCAACGTCCTGACTTTC
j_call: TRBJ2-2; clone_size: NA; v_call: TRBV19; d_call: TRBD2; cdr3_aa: CASDARWGGVTGELFF; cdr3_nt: TGTGCCAGCGATGCGAGGTGGGGGGGGGTCACCGGGGAGCTGTTTTTT
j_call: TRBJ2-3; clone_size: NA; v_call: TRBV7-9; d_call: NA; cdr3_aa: CASSPEGRATDTQYF; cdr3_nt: TGTGCCAGCAGCCCAGAAGGCAGGGCCACAGATACGCAGTATTTT
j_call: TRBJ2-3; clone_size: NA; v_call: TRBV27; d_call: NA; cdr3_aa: CASRGGKTSTDTQYF; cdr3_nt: TGTGCCAGCAGGGGGGGAAAAACTAGCACAGATACGCAGTATTTT
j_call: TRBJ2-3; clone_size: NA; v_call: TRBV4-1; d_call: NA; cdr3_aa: CASSQVADTQYF; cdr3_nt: TGCGCCAGCAGCCAAGTCGCAGATACGCAGTATTTT
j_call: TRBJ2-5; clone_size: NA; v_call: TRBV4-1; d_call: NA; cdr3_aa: CASSQVGGQETQYF; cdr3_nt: TGCGCCAGCAGCCAAGTGGGGGGCCAAGAGACCCAGTACTTC
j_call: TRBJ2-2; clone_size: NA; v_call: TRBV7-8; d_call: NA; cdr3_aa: CASSFDMSNTGELFF; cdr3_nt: TGTGCCAGCAGCTTTGACATGTCGAACACCGGGGAGCTGTTTTTT
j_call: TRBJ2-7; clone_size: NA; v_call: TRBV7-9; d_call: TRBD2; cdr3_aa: CASSLELAGYEQYF; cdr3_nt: TGTGCCAGCAGCTTAGAACTAGCGGGCTACGAGCAGTACTTC
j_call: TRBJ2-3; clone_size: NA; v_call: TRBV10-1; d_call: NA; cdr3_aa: CASSGGWRTDTQYF; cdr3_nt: TGCGCCAGCAGTGGAGGCTGGAGAACAGATACGCAGTATTTT
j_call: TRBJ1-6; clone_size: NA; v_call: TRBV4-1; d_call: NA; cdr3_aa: CASSQDGGLNSPLHF; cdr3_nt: TGCGCCAGCAGCCAAGACGGAGGGCTTAATTCACCCCTCCACTTT
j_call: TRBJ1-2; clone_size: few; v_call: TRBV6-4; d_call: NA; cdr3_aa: CASSDSASGIHGYTF; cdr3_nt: TGTGCCAGCAGTGACTCAGCCTCGGGAATCCATGGCTACACCTTC
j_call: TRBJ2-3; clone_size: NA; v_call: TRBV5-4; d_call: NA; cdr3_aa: CASSASSTDTQYF; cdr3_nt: TGTGCCAGCAGCGCGTCTAGCACAGATACGCAGTATTTT
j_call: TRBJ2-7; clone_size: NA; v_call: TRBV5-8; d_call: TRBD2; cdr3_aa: CASSPAAGGYEQYF; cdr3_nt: TGTGCCAGCAGCCCGGCGGCCGGGGGGTACGAGCAGTACTTC
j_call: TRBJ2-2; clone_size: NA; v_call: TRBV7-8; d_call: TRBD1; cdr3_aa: CASSPRTGVTGELFF; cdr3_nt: TGTGCCAGCAGCCCCAGGACAGGGGTCACCGGGGAGCTGTTTTTT
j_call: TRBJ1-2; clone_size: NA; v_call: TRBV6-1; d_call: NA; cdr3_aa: CASSEQTAPRGYTF; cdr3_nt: TGTGCCAGCAGTGAACAGACAGCCCCTAGGGGCTACACCTTC
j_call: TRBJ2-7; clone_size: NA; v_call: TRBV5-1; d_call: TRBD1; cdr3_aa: CASSPGTGAYEQYF; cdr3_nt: TGCGCCAGCAGCCCCGGGACAGGGGCTTACGAGCAGTACTTC
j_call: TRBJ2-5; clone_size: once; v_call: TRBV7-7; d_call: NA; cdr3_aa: CASSFRGAQETQYF; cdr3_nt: TGTGCTAGCAGCTTCAGGGGAGCTCAAGAGACCCAGTACTTC
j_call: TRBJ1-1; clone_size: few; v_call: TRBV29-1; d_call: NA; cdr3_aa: CSAVRTEEAFF; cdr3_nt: TGCAGCGCCGTTAGGACAGAAGAAGCTTTCTTT
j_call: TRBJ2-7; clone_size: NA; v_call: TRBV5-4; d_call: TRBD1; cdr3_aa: CASSLVGGDEQYF; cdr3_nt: TGTGCCAGCAGCTTGGTAGGGGGCGACGAGCAGTACTTC
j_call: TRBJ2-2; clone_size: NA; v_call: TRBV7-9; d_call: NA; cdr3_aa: CASSPGTPNTGELFF; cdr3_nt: TGTGCCAGCAGCCCCGGGACTCCGAACACCGGGGAGCTGTTTTTT
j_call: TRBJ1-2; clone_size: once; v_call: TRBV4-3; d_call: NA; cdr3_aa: CASSQDYRTNYGYTF; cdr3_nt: TGCGCCAGCAGCCAAGATTATAGAACTAACTATGGCTACACCTTC
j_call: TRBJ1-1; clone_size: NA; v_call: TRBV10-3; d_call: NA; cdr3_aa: CAIKPFRTNSNTEAFF; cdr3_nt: TGTGCCATCAAGCCCTTTAGGACAAATTCGAACACTGAAGCTTTCTTT